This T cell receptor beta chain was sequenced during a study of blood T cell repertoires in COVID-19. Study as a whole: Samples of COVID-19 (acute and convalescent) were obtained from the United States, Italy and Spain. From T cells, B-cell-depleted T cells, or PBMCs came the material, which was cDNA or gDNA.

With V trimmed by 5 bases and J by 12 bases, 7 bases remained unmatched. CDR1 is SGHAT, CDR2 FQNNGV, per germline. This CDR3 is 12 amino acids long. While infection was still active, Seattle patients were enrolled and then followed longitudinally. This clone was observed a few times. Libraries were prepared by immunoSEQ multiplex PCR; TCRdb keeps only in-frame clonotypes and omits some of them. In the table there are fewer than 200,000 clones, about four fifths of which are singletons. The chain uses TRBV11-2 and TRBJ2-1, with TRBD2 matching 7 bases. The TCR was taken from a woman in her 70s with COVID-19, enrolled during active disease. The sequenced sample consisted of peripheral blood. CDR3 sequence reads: CASSPAGGGQFF. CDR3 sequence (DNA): TGTGCCAGCAGCCCCGCCGGCGGGGGGCAGTTCTTC.